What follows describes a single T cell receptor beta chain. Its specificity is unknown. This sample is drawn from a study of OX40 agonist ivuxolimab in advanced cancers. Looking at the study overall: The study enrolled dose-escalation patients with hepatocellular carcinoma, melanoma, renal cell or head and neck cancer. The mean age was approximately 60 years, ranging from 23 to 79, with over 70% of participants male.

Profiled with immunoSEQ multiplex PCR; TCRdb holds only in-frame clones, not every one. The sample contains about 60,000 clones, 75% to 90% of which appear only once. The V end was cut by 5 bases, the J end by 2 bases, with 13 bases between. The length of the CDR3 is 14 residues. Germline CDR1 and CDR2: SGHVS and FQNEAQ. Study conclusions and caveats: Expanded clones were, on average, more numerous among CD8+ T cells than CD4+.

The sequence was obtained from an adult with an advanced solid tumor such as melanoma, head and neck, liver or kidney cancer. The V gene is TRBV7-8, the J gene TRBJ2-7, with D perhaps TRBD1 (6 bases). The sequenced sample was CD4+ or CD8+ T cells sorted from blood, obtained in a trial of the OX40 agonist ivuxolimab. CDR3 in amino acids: CASSTRTDTYEQYF. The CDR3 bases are TGTGCCAGCAGCACCAGGACAGATACCTACGAGCAGTACTTC.